The rows below give T cell receptor beta chains drawn from one sample of a study of shared clonotypes between healthy human individuals. Assay: immunoSEQ multiplex PCR; the TCRdb copy retains only in-frame clones and omits some. The data show 1,400,000 or so clones, with around 98.5% seen just once and 0.3% to 0.45% held by the top ten. Material for sequencing was naive CD4+ T cells sorted from blood. All receptors derive from a man between 25 and 39 years old in good health. Both conserved end residues are part of each CDR3. A D gene is named only where the DNA matches it firmly. The size field is filled for only some rows; it gives once, few, many or a size class.

j_call clone_size d_call v_call cdr3_aa cdr3_nt
TRBJ2-1 NA TRBD2 TRBV9 CASSVVLAGDYNEQFF TGTGCCAGCAGCGTAGTGTTAGCGGGAGATTACAATGAGCAGTTCTTC
TRBJ2-6 NA NA TRBV19 CASSSSGANVLTF TGTGCCAGTAGCTCCTCTGGGGCCAACGTCCTGACTTTC
TRBJ1-4 NA TRBD1 TRBV5-4 CASSTEGQSNEKLFF TGTGCCAGCAGCACGGAGGGACAGTCTAATGAAAAACTGTTTTTT
TRBJ2-1 once NA TRBV9 CASSPRLVGLEQFF TGTGCCAGCAGCCCGAGATTAGTGGGTCTTGAGCAGTTCTTC
TRBJ1-4 NA NA TRBV2 CASSEGPRSSLWEKLFF TGTGCCAGCAGTGAAGGTCCTCGGTCCTCCCTATGGGAAAAACTGTTTTTT
TRBJ2-4 NA TRBD2 TRBV9 CASSLRRTSGSFNIQYF TGTGCCAGCAGCCTACGGCGGACTAGCGGGAGCTTTAACATTCAGTACTTC
TRBJ2-7 NA NA TRBV4-1 CASSQGLTSLPYEQYF TGCGCCAGCAGCCAAGGTCTGACTTCCCTACCGTACGAGCAGTACTTC
TRBJ1-2 NA TRBD1 TRBV9 CASSPSGTEGPRF TGTGCCAGCAGCCCGTCCGGGACAGAGGGACCTCGCTTC
TRBJ2-5 NA TRBD1 TRBV29-1 CSVIIGTVETQYF TGCAGCGTTATCATCGGGACAGTGGAGACCCAGTACTTC
TRBJ2-7 NA TRBD2 TRBV7-9 CASSPSGWDSYEQYF TGTGCCAGCAGCCCTAGCGGTTGGGACTCCTACGAGCAGTACTTC
TRBJ1-5 NA NA TRBV28 CASSSNRVPNQPQHF TGTGCCAGCAGTTCGAACAGGGTCCCCAATCAGCCCCAGCATTTT
TRBJ2-3 NA NA TRBV7-9 CAGNRAPADTQYF TGTGCCGGAAACAGGGCACCGGCAGATACGCAGTATTTT
TRBJ1-4 once TRBD1 TRBV6-5 CASSRDRNEKLFF TGTGCCAGCAGCAGGGACAGGAATGAAAAACTGTTTTTT
TRBJ1-1 NA TRBD1 TRBV30 CAWARTGNTEAFF TGTGCCTGGGCCCGGACAGGGAACACTGAAGCTTTCTTT
TRBJ2-3 NA NA TRBV9 CASSSQSQGATQYF TGTGCCAGCAGCTCCCAATCACAGGGCGCTACGCAGTATTTT
TRBJ1-1 once NA TRBV2 CAQQTGGNTEAFF TGTGCCCAGCAGACAGGAGGGAACACTGAAGCTTTCTTT
TRBJ2-1 NA NA TRBV5-1 CASSSGFVNNEQFF TGCGCCAGCAGCTCAGGGTTCGTTAACAATGAGCAGTTCTTC
TRBJ2-7 once TRBD1 TRBV11-2 CASSQGQFSYEQYF TGTGCCAGCAGCCAGGGACAGTTCTCCTACGAGCAGTACTTC
TRBJ2-1 NA NA TRBV28 CASSPNPRTEQFF TGTGCCAGCAGTCCGAACCCCAGGACAGAGCAGTTCTTC
TRBJ2-5 NA TRBD1 TRBV14 CASSRRGSATQYF TGTGCCAGCAGCCGCAGGGGGTCTGCGACCCAGTACTTC
TRBJ2-3 NA TRBD1 TRBV5-1 CASRTPIRQGDTDTQYF TGCGCCAGCAGGACTCCTATCCGACAGGGGGACACAGATACGCAGTATTTT
TRBJ1-2 NA NA TRBV6-6 CASSYDRPNYGYTF TGTGCCAGCAGTTATGACAGGCCAAACTATGGCTACACCTTC
TRBJ2-1 NA NA TRBV19 CASSIGGTVGKNEQFF TGTGCCAGTAGTATAGGTGGGACGGTAGGCAAAAATGAGCAGTTCTTC
TRBJ1-5 NA TRBD1 TRBV28 CASSGSDREGQPQHF TGTGCCAGCAGTGGGTCGGACAGGGAAGGTCAGCCCCAGCATTTT
TRBJ2-1 NA NA TRBV5-1 CASSLPTFSTGEQFF TGCGCCAGCAGCTTACCGACGTTCTCTACGGGTGAGCAGTTCTTC
TRBJ2-7 NA NA TRBV18 CASSPEFVTYEQYF TGTGCCAGCTCACCAGAGTTCGTTACCTACGAGCAGTACTTC
TRBJ2-3 NA NA TRBV30 CAWSVPGRFTDTQYF TGTGCCTGGAGTGTGCCAGGGAGATTCACAGATACGCAGTATTTT